This TCR beta chain was sequenced for a study of control samples from healthy donors and cancer patients. The V gene's germline CDR1 is SGHNT and CDR2 YYREEE (reference sequence). With 1 base removed from V and 4 bases from J, the gap between germline ends came to 14 bases. This CDR3 spans 15 amino acids. The data were produced by immunoSEQ multiplex PCR, yet TCRdb's version contains in-frame clones alone and is incomplete. This table has around 79,000 clones, roughly 93% appearing once. The receptor comes from a woman aged 35 to 49 with lung cancer. The material sequenced was PBMCs. The V and J genes are TRBV5-4 and TRBJ1-2, with D perhaps TRBD1 (6 bases). The CDR3 loop is CASSLWLGGAYGYTF. The CDR3 bases are TGTGCCAGCAGCTTGTGGTTGGGGGGGGCCTATGGCTACACCTTC.